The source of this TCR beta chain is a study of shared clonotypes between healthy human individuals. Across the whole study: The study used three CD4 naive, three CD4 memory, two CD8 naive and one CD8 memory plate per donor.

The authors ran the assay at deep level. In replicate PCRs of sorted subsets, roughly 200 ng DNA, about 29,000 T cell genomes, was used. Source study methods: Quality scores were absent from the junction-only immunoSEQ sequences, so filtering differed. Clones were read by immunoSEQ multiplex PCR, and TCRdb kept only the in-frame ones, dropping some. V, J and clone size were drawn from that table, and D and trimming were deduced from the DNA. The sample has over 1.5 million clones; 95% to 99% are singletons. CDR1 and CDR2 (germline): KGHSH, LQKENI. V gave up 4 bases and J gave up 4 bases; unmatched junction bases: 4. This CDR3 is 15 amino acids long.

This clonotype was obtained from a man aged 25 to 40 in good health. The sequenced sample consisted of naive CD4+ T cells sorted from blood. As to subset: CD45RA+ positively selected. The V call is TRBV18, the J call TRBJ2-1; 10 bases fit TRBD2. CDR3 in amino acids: CASSQLAGSYNEQFF. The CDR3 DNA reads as TGTGCCAGCTCACAACTAGCGGGATCGTACAATGAGCAGTTCTTC.